This TCR beta chain was captured by sequencing in a study of shared clonotypes between healthy human individuals. On the study more broadly: Every donor yielded three CD4 naive, three CD4 memory, two CD8 naive and one CD8 memory plate.

This clone is a singleton in its sample. The target antigen is unknown. Germline V gene data show CDR1 as PRHDT and CDR2 as FYEKMQ (reference sequence). There are 14 residues in the CDR3. V lost 3 bases and J 2 bases, leaving 10 bases between the germline ends. Study-wide results and limits: Deeper or shallower sequencing was expected to change how clonotypes are shared among donors. A handful of donors held roughly 5% of naive CD4 clonotypes in common. Exclusively blood specimens were collected; tissue repertoires likely differ.

The repertoire was sequenced with immunoSEQ multiplex PCR; TCRdb's copy has only in-frame clones and lacks some. Among 2 million to 2.5 million clones listed, 90% to 95% were seen once. Sequencing was carried out using naive CD4+ T cells sorted from blood. This sample's subset: CD45RA+ positively selected. This clonotype was sampled from a man aged 18 to 30 in good health. The genes are TRBV13 and TRBJ2-5; no firm D call. This CDR3 is CASSFNKIQETQYF. In nucleotides, the CDR3 is TGTGCCAGCAGCTTTAACAAGATACAAGAGACCCAGTACTTC.